The next 8 T cell receptor beta chains were all read from a single sample in a study of human T cells and chemical hapten exposure. TCRdb re-derived calls from the RACE reads in MiXCR, one entry per CDR3 protein. The sample has more than 85,000 distinct CDR3 sequences; roughly 11% are singletons. Time point denoted: patch test 2, 6 weeks after DPC sensitization. Treatment in this sample: therapeutic diphenylcyclopropenone sensitization with weekly scalp DPC. The sample in question was whole blood, obtained in connection with sensitization to the hapten diphenylcyclopropenone (DPC). These receptors were taken from a man between 35 and 55 years old with alopecia areata. Some clones in this sample may be carry-over from other donors' samples.

The chain combines TRBV3-1 with TRBJ2-3, with 10 positions matching TRBD2. Trimming at V came to 1 base and at J to 1 base, leaving 8 bases not matched to a gene. The CDR3 totals 18 residues. Germline V lookup: CDR1 LGHDT, CDR2 YNNKEL (reference sequence). For the CDR3, the DNA is TGTGCCAGCAGCCAAGGGGCCACTAGCGGGGCAGGCACAGATACGCAGTATTTT. The encoded protein is CASSQGATSGAGTDTQYF.

This clonotype was recorded a few times. The V and J genes are TRBV6-1 and TRBJ2-3, with D tentatively TRBD1 (6 bases). In germline, CDR1 is MNHNS, CDR2 SASEGT. Trimming pared 1 base from V and 1 base from J, leaving 12 bases between. This CDR3 has 16 residues. CDR3: CASSEGVTGGTDTQYF. DNA for the CDR3: TGTGCCAGCAGTGAAGGGGTGACAGGCGGCACAGATACGCAGTATTTT.

This clonotype was detected many times. V gene TRBV5-1 combines with J gene TRBJ1-1; D is unclear. Trimming left V 0 bases short and J 1 base short, with 7 bases between. The CDR3 length is 14 residues. The V gene's germline CDR1 is SGHRS and CDR2 YFSETQ. This chain's CDR3 is CASSLEWANTEAFF. The CDR3 bases are TGCGCCAGCAGCTTGGAATGGGCGAACACTGAAGCTTTCTTT.

This clonotype was seen many times. The CDR3 reads CASSLKPMNTEAFF. DNA of the CDR3: TGTGCCAGCAGCTTAAAACCGATGAACACTGAAGCTTTCTTT. The chain has TRBV7-9 and TRBJ1-1; D ambiguous. The ends were cut back, 2 bases at V and 0 bases at J, with 7 bases in the middle. CDR1 and CDR2 from the germline V gene are SEHNR and FQNEAQ (reference sequence). CDR3 size: 14 residues.

A few counts support this clonotype. This chain joins TRBV14 and TRBJ2-5; D is possibly TRBD1 or TRBD2 (5 bases each). V dropped 2 bases and J dropped 4 bases, with 14 bases sitting between them. The CDR3 runs to 15 residues. From germline, CDR1 is SGHDN and CDR2 FVKESK. CDR3 loop: CASSQLSQRGETQYF. As DNA, the CDR3 is TGTGCCAGCAGCCAACTCTCACAGAGGGGAGAGACCCAGTACTTC.

This rearrangement joins TRBV7-2 to TRBJ2-3; 8 positions agree with TRBD1. The J segment lost 6 bases and the V segment lost 1 base, leaving 9 bases of the junction unmatched. CDR3 length equals 16 residues. CDR1 and CDR2 from the germline V gene are SGHTA and FQGNSA. The CDR3 nucleotides are TGTGCCAGCAGCTTAGAAAGGACAGGGACAAGGGATACGCAGTATTTT. This gives the protein CASSLERTGTRDTQYF.

The V gene is TRBV29-1, the J gene TRBJ2-1; D gene unclear. V gave up 1 base and J gave up 7 bases, with 8 bases separating them. In germline, CDR1 is SQVTM, CDR2 ANQGSEA. This CDR3 is 12 amino acids long. CDR3 sequence: CSVEGSVNEQFF. The CDR3 bases are TGCAGCGTTGAAGGGAGCGTAAATGAGCAGTTCTTC.

In DNA, the CDR3 is TGTGCCAGCAGCTTGGCGGGACAGGGGCCCACAGATACGCAGTATTTT. Protein: CASSLAGQGPTDTQYF. The chain employs TRBV5-6 and TRBJ2-3; 10 bases are shared with TRBD1. Germline CDR1 is SGHDT and CDR2 is YYEEEE. This CDR3 region has 16 residues. The junction had 3 bases not matched to a gene; V was cut back by 0 bases and J by 2 bases.